This TCR beta chain was found in a study of blood T cell repertoires in COVID-19. Study-level background: The United States, Italy and Spain provided the acute and convalescent COVID-19 samples. The cDNA or gDNA used as material had been derived from T cells, B-cell-depleted T cells, or PBMCs.

TCRdb keeps only in-frame clones here, not all; method: immunoSEQ multiplex PCR. This sample has 150,000 to 200,000 clones; around 85% occur once, and the top ten carry roughly 4.1%. Germline values: CDR1 SGHRS, CDR2 YFSETQ. The CDR3 is 15 residues long. Trimming cost V 3 bases and J 0 bases; bases outside gene matches: 5. The V call is TRBV5-1, the J call TRBJ1-2; 7 nucleotides line up with TRBD1. The source of this sequence is a woman aged 70 to 79 with acute or convalescent COVID-19. The sequenced sample was peripheral blood. The CDR3 sequence is CASSWGQPTNYGYTF. DNA of the CDR3: TGCGCCAGCAGCTGGGGACAGCCAACTAACTATGGCTACACCTTC. Filled out from reference TRBV5-1 and TRBJ1-2, the complete variable domain reads KAGVTQTPRYLIKTRGQQVTLSCSPISGHRSVSWYQQTPGQGLQFLFEYFSETQRNKGNFPGRFSGRQFSNSRSEMNVSTLELGDSALYLCASSWGQPTNYGYTFGSGTRLTVV.